This TCR beta chain was observed in a study of OX40 agonist ivuxolimab in advanced cancers. Background for the entire study: Ivuxolimab was a fully human IgG2 agonistic monoclonal antibody targeting the costimulatory receptor OX40 (CD134). Intravenous ivuxolimab was administered to patients every 2 weeks at six dose levels: 0.01, 0.1, 0.3, 1.5, 3 and 10 mg/kg. Of the roughly 52 dose-escalation patients, hepatocellular carcinoma was present in approximately 20, melanoma in approximately 15, renal cell carcinoma in 9 and head and neck cancer in 9. The dose-escalation cohort was roughly 87% male with a mean age of about 65 years, ranging from roughly 23 to 79. Prior anti-PD-1, anti-PD-L1 or anti-CTLA-4 therapy was permitted, and about 40% of dose-escalation patients had received checkpoint inhibitors. Partial responses occurred in three dose-escalation patients: two with cutaneous melanoma and one with hepatocellular carcinoma. The purpose of peripheral TCRbeta sequencing was to test whether ivuxolimab changed TCR sequence diversity and led to clonal T-cell expansion. The paper reports the monotherapy dose-escalation portion (N of about 50 patients) of the phase I ivuxolimab trial. Overall study results and their limits: At doses from 0.1 to 3.0 mg/kg, clonal expansion was seen in both CD4+ and CD8+ blood T cells between baseline and week 6. Low levels of normalized T-cell clonal expansion were also seen in some nonresponding patients. The antigen specificity of the peripheral T cells that underwent clonal expansion was not determined. In the 0.1-3.0 mg/kg groups, partial responders had among the lowest normalized peripheral clonal expansion, particularly in CD8+ T cells. After ivuxolimab, more expanded clones were found on average in CD8+ T cells than in CD4+ T cells.

The trial excluded patients who had a history of autoimmune disease or who were on systemic immunosuppression. Peripheral blood for TCR sequencing was collected from all dose cohorts at baseline, on cycle 4 day 1, and on cycle 7 day 1. Samples were obtained from an open-label, multicenter, first-in-human phase I dose-escalation trial of ivuxolimab. Adults with locally advanced or metastatic melanoma, renal cell, hepatocellular, or head and neck squamous cell carcinoma were enrolled in the trial. Before TCR sequencing, CD4+ T cells and CD8+ T cells from peripheral blood were sorted into separate populations. For sequencing of the TCRbeta CDR3 region, genomic DNA was extracted from the sorted cells. The immunoSEQ Assay was used to sequence the TCRbeta CDR3 regions. Held by TCRdb, this immuneACCESS table contains in-frame sequences only and omits some clones. Under half of the omission traces to an unresolved V gene where checked; the cause of the rest is unknown. The sample table contains 26,000 or so clones; only one count was recorded for about 82% of them. The biggest ten clones account for about 25% of the sample.

From its cysteine to its phenylalanine, the CDR3 spans 16 amino acids. Only CDR3 DNA is held: 48 bases, read in frame from base 1. Trimming leaves V shorter by 4 bases and J shorter by 8 bases, with the junction holding 15 bases beyond the gene matches. CDR1 and CDR2 are drawn from the germline V gene: SGHRS, YFSETQ. With respect to this clone: This receptor's antigen is unknown. Qualities for individual bases were not recorded, and no much larger clone is one base off.

Source: CD4+ or CD8+ T cells sorted from blood, taken in a trial of the OX40 agonist ivuxolimab. The receptor was derived from an adult with an advanced solid tumor such as melanoma, head and neck, liver or kidney cancer. The chain links TRBV5-1 with TRBJ2-1; 7 of the junction bases match TRBD1. The nucleotide sequence is given as TGCGCCAGCAGCCCCGCGTCACAGGGGCCTATCTATGAGCAGTTCTTC. This translates into CASSPASQGPIYEQFF.